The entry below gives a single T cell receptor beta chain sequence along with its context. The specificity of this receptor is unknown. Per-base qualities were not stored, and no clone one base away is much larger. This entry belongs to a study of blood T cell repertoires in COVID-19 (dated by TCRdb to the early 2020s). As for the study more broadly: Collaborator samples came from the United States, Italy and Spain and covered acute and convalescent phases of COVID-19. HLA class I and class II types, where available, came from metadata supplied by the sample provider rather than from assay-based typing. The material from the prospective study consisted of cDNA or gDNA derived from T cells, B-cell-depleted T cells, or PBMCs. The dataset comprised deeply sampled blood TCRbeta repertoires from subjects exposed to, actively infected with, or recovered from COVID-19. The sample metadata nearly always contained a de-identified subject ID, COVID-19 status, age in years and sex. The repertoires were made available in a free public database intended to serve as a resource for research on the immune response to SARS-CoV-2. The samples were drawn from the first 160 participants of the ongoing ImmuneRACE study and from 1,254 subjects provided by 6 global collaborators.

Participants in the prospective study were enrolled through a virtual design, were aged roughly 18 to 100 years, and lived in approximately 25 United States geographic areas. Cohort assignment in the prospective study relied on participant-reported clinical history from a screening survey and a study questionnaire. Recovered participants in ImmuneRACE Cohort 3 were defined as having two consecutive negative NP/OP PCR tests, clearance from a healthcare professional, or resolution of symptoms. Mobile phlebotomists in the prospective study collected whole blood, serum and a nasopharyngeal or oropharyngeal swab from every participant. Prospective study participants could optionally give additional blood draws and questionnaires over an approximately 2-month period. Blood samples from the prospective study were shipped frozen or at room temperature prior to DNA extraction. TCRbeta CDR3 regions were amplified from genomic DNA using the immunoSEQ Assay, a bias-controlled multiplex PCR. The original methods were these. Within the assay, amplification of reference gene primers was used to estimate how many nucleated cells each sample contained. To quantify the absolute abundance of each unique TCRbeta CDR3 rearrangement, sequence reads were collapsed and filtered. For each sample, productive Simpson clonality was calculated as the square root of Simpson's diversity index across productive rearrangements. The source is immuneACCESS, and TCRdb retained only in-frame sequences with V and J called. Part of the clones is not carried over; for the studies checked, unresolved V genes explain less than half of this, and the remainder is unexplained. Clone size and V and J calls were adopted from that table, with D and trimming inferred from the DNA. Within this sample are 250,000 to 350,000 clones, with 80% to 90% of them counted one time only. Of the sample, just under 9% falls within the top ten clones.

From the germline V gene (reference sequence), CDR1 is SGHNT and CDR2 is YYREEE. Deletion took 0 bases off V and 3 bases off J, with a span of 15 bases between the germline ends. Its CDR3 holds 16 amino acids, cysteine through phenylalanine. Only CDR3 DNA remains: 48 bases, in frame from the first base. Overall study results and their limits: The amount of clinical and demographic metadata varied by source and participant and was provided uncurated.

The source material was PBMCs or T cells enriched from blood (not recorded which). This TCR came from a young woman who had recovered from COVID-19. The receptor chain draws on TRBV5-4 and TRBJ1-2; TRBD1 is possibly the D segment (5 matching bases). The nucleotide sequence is TGTGCCAGCAGCTTGGAAGGCAGGGTGACGGACTATGGCTACACCTTC. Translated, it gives CASSLEGRVTDYGYTF.